Presented here are 7 T cell receptor beta chains from one specimen sequenced in a study of blood T cell repertoires in COVID-19. Assay used: immunoSEQ multiplex PCR; TCRdb lists only in-frame clones, some missing. The data hold about 40,000 clones, with about 80% observed a single time. The sequencing sample was made of peripheral blood. These receptor sequences come from an older woman with acute or convalescent COVID-19.

J is TRBJ2-7 and V is TRBV6-5; TRBD1 might be the D (6 bases). This CDR3 has 13 residues. Germline V gene sequence: CDR1 MNHEY, CDR2 SVGAGI. V lost 2 bases and J lost 3, with 8 bases in between. DNA for the CDR3: TGTGCCAGCAGTTACACAGGGTACTACGAGCAGTACTTC. This gives the protein CASSYTGYYEQYF.

The chain carries TRBV2 and TRBJ2-3, with 7 bases lining up with TRBD2. Looked up from germline, CDR1 is SNHLY and CDR2 is FYNNEI. The CDR3 is made up of 15 amino acids. V trimming: 6 bases; J trimming: 1 base; junction bases outside the gene matches: 7. This CDR3 reads CASSVGSGRTDTQYF. CDR3 bases: TGTGCCAGCAGCGTCGGTAGCGGGCGCACAGATACGCAGTATTTT.

This chain connects TRBV5-1 to TRBJ2-5; maybe TRBD2 (6 bases). This CDR3 spans 15 amino acids. Germline values: CDR1 SGHRS, CDR2 YFSETQ. The V end lost 0 bases, the J end lost 13 bases, and 22 bases lay between the germline ends. CDR3 region: CASSLGAGGTQVPYF. The DNA of the CDR3 is TGCGCCAGCAGCTTGGGGGCAGGCGGGACCCAGGTCCCGTACTTC. The complete variable domain, with remaining parts taken from reference TRBV5-1 and TRBJ2-5, reads KAGVTQTPRYLIKTRGQQVTLSCSPISGHRSVSWYQQTPGQGLQFLFEYFSETQRNKGNFPGRFSGRQFSNSRSEMNVSTLELGDSALYLCASSLGAGGTQVPYFGPGTRLLVL.

CDR3 DNA: TGTGCCAGTAGTATAAAACAGGGAACCTACGAGCAGTACTTC. Its translation is CASSIKQGTYEQYF. The chain uses TRBV19 and TRBJ2-7, with D perhaps TRBD1 (6 bases). The V gene's germline CDR1 is LNHDA and CDR2 SQIVND (reference sequence). The ends were cut back, 2 bases at V and 2 bases at J, with 10 bases in the middle. CDR3 size: 14 residues.

The V call is TRBV6-5, the J call TRBJ2-3; 7 nucleotides agree with TRBD1. Looked up from germline, CDR1 is MNHEY and CDR2 is SVGAGI. The CDR3 has 15 residues. After removal of 6 bases from V and 2 bases from J, the junction contained 8 bases not matched to a gene. CDR3 region: CASRHRTGSTDTQYF. The CDR3, as DNA: TGTGCCAGCAGACATAGGACAGGATCCACAGATACGCAGTATTTT.

The genes are TRBV3-1 (or the pseudogene TRBV3-2) and TRBJ2-3; D is unclear. V was shortened by 2 bases and J by 1 base, with 10 bases between the two germline ends. Germline CDR1 is LGHDT and CDR2 is YNNKEL (reference sequence). This CDR3 has 15 residues. The CDR3 is CASSQQFSRTDTQYF. The CDR3 DNA sequence: TGTGCCAGCAGCCAACAGTTTAGCCGCACAGATACGCAGTATTTT.

This sequence joins TRBV2 and TRBJ2-2; TRBD1 is a possible D gene (6 bases). Germline V gene lookup returns CDR1 SNHLY and CDR2 FYNNEI. V lost 8 bases and J 8 bases, leaving 15 bases between the germline ends. The length of the CDR3 is 13 residues. CDR3 sequence (DNA): TGTGCCAGCGAGCAGGGGAATTCTGGGGAGCTGTTTTTT. Its translation is CASEQGNSGELFF.